Below are 9 T cell receptor beta chains sequenced from a single sample in a study of chemoradiotherapy in HPV16-positive cancers. Data came from immunoSEQ multiplex PCR; TCRdb stores just in-frame clones and leaves some out. This repertoire shows roughly 19,000 clones, approximately 80% found once; its top ten account for 3.7%. Source: blood, taken from a patient who underwent chemoradiotherapy. The receptors were sampled from a human donor with HPV-associated anogenital cancer.

This chain joins TRBV6-5 and TRBJ2-2; TRBD1 matches at 11 bases. The CDR3 covers 15 residues. J was trimmed by 9 bases and V by 5 bases; bases with no gene match: 8. Germline V gene data show CDR1 as MNHEY and CDR2 as SVGAGI. CDR3 loop: CASSQGTGGHRELFF. The CDR3 region has the DNA TGTGCCAGCAGTCAGGGGACAGGGGGACATAGGGAGCTGTTTTTT.

This clone was observed a single time. DNA of the CDR3: TGCAGTGCACAACCCTACAATGAGCAGTTCTTC. It yields the protein CSAQPYNEQFF. The gene calls are TRBV20-1 and TRBJ2-1, with unresolved D. Trimming pared 6 bases from V and 2 bases from J, leaving 5 bases between. This CDR3 spans 11 amino acids. Germline CDR1 and CDR2: DFQATT and SNEGSKA (reference sequence).

The V call is TRBV6-6, the J call TRBJ1-4, with unresolved D. The V gene's germline CDR1 is MNHNY and CDR2 SVGAGI (reference sequence). Trimming shortened V by 8 bases and J by 0 bases, and 10 bases separated the two germline ends. The CDR3 runs to 14 residues. In DNA, the CDR3 is TGTGCCAGCTTCGACACATCAACTAATGAAAAACTGTTTTTT. Its translation is CASFDTSTNEKLFF.

The rearrangement links TRBV7-8 to TRBJ1-4, with D perhaps matching TRBD1 (6 bases). Per the germline V gene, CDR1 is SGHVS and CDR2 is FQNEAQ. This CDR3 is built from 16 residues. V dropped 4 bases and J dropped 4 bases, with 16 bases sitting between them. The CDR3, as DNA: TGTGCCAGCAGCTCTGGCCCGACAGGTTATAATGAAAAACTGTTTTTT. It translates to CASSSGPTGYNEKLFF.

In its sample, this clone was seen a few times. The chain recombines TRBV19 with TRBJ2-2, with unresolved D. The germline gives CDR1 LNHDA, CDR2 SQIVND (reference sequence). Trimming removed 3 bases at V and 6 bases at J, with 8 bases between. The CDR3 runs 13 residues. This CDR3 reads CASSIFGPGELFF. In DNA form, the CDR3 reads TGTGCCAGTAGTATTTTTGGGCCCGGGGAGCTGTTTTTT. Combining the CDR3 with reference TRBV19 and TRBJ2-2 gives the whole variable domain DGGITQSPKYLFRKEGQNVTLSCEQNLNHDAMYWYRQDPGQGLRLIYYSQIVNDFQKGDIAEGYSVSREKKESFPLTVTSAQKNPTAFYLCASSIFGPGELFFGEGSRLTVL.

The chain links TRBV7-8 to TRBJ2-7; no reliable D call. The CDR3 is made up of 12 amino acids. Deletions cut 2 bases from V and 8 bases from J, with 10 bases between. In germline, CDR1 is SGHVS, CDR2 FQNEAQ. Here the CDR3 reads CASSLSVNQQYF. As DNA, the CDR3 is TGTGCCAGCAGCTTATCTGTGAACCAGCAGTACTTC.

The table lists this clone with a count of one. This chain links TRBV5-1 with TRBJ1-5, with a possible D match to TRBD1 (6 bases). The germline CDR1 and CDR2 sequences are SGHRS and YFSETQ. The CDR3 covers 14 residues. Trimming stripped 5 bases from V and 4 bases from J, with 13 bases between. The CDR3 DNA reads as TGCGCCAGCAGTTCCGGGACACGGAATCAGCCCCAGCATTTT. It encodes CASSSGTRNQPQHF.

The rearrangement links TRBV6-6 to TRBJ2-5, with 11 bases lining up with TRBD1. J was trimmed by 5 bases and V by 0 bases; bases with no gene match: 2. The CDR3 runs 15 residues. From germline, CDR1 is MNHNY and CDR2 SVGAGI (reference sequence). CDR3 residues: CASSYSGQGAETQYF. The CDR3 bases are TGTGCCAGCAGTTACTCAGGACAGGGGGCGGAGACCCAGTACTTC.

This chain connects TRBV10-2 to TRBJ2-5; 11 bases agree with TRBD2. CDR3 length equals 15 residues. Per the germline V gene, CDR1 is WSHSY and CDR2 is SAAADI. The junction had 3 bases not matched to a gene; V was cut back by 4 bases and J by 2 bases. CDR3 bases: TGCGCCAGCAGTGTTACTAGCGGGGGACAAGAGACCCAGTACTTC. Its protein product is CASSVTSGGQETQYF.